Each of the 2 T cell receptor beta chains below was sequenced from the same sample in a study of blood T cell repertoires in COVID-19. Using immunoSEQ multiplex PCR, the repertoire was profiled, and TCRdb retains in-frame clones only, with some absent. The sample contains roughly 280,000 clones, approximately 90% of which appear only once. The sequenced material came from PBMCs or T cells enriched from blood (not recorded which). The receptors were gathered from a woman aged 25 to 45 with acute COVID-19.

The V call is TRBV5-5, the J call TRBJ2-5; 9 bases align to TRBD2. This CDR3 region has 16 residues. The J segment lost 4 bases and the V segment lost 1 base, leaving 8 bases of the junction unmatched. Germline values: CDR1 SGHKS, CDR2 YYEKEE (reference sequence). CDR3 loop: CASSLLASGVSETQYF. CDR3 coding DNA: TGTGCCAGCAGCTTGCTGGCTAGCGGGGTTTCAGAGACCCAGTACTTC.

The table lists this clone with a few counts. The rearrangement joins TRBV10-1 to TRBJ2-3; TRBD2 agrees at 8 bases. CDR3 length: 17 amino acids. The V segment lost 6 bases and the J segment 4 bases; nucleotides outside the gene matches: 15. In germline, CDR1 is WNHNN, CDR2 SYGVQD (reference sequence). The DNA of the CDR3 is TGCGCCAGCAGCCCCGGGACTAGTGTCGTGGAGGCAGATACGCAGTATTTT. As protein: CASSPGTSVVEADTQYF.